These T cell receptor beta chains were read from a single sample in a study of a mutant IDH1 vaccine in newly diagnosed glioma. These receptors have no identified antigens. The table came from immunoSEQ multiplex PCR; TCRdb's copy has only in-frame clones and leaves some out. Among about 32,000 clones listed, roughly 89% were seen once. The material sequenced was PBMCs, taken from a glioma patient whose treatment included an IDH1 peptide vaccine. These receptor sequences come from a man in his forties or fifties with glioma. CDR3s include the opening cysteine and the closing phenylalanine or tryptophan. Each record gives: V gene, J gene, D gene, CDR3 DNA, CDR3 protein. A D gene is named only where the DNA matches it firmly.

v_call: TRBV21-1; j_call: TRBJ2-7; d_call: .; cdr3_nt: TGTGCCAGCAGCAAAGATAACCCGCTGGAAGACTCCTACGAGCAGTACTTC; cdr3_aa: CASSKDNPLEDSYEQYF
v_call: TRBV2; j_call: TRBJ1-2; d_call: .; cdr3_nt: TGTGCCAGCAGTGAAGATGGGCAGCACTATGGCTACACCTTC; cdr3_aa: CASSEDGQHYGYTF
v_call: TRBV7-9; j_call: TRBJ2-3; d_call: TRBD2; cdr3_nt: TGTGCCAGCCGGGCTAGCGGGGGACCCACAGATACGCAGTATTTT; cdr3_aa: CASRASGGPTDTQYF
v_call: TRBV7-9; j_call: TRBJ2-5; d_call: .; cdr3_nt: TGTGCCAGCAGCCCCCCTTTAGGGGAGACCCAGTACTTC; cdr3_aa: CASSPPLGETQYF
v_call: TRBV4-2; j_call: TRBJ1-1; d_call: .; cdr3_nt: TGTGCCAGCAGCCAAGAGGTGGCAGGGTACGTAATGAACACTGAAGCTTTCTTT; cdr3_aa: CASSQEVAGYVMNTEAFF
v_call: TRBV10-1; j_call: TRBJ2-3; d_call: .; cdr3_nt: TGCGCCAGCAGTGAGTCAGGTCGGGGCCTCAAGTTAGATACGCAGTATTTT; cdr3_aa: CASSESGRGLKLDTQYF
v_call: TRBV7-9; j_call: TRBJ1-2; d_call: .; cdr3_nt: TGTGCCAGCAGCCCTACCGTCGGGAACTATGGCTACACCTTC; cdr3_aa: CASSPTVGNYGYTF
v_call: TRBV30; j_call: TRBJ2-3; d_call: TRBD2; cdr3_nt: TGTGCCTGGAGTGCCGGGAGGGCTAGCGGGGGAACAGATACGCAGTATTTT; cdr3_aa: CAWSAGRASGGTDTQYF
v_call: TRBV7-2; j_call: TRBJ1-4; d_call: .; cdr3_nt: TGTGCCAGCAGCTTAAAAGCGTGGGAAAAACTGTTTTTT; cdr3_aa: CASSLKAWEKLFF
v_call: TRBV10-3; j_call: TRBJ2-7; d_call: TRBD1; cdr3_nt: TGTGCCATCAGCGGGACAGGGGGGCACGAGCAGTACTTC; cdr3_aa: CAISGTGGHEQYF
v_call: TRBV5-1; j_call: TRBJ1-6; d_call: TRBD1; cdr3_nt: TGCGCCAGCAGATCGGGACAGGGATTTAATTCACCCCTCCACTTT; cdr3_aa: CASRSGQGFNSPLHF
v_call: TRBV30; j_call: TRBJ1-1; d_call: .; cdr3_nt: TGTGCCTGGAGTACGGCTGGAAACACTGAAGCTTTCTTT; cdr3_aa: CAWSTAGNTEAFF
v_call: TRBV28; j_call: TRBJ1-5; d_call: .; cdr3_nt: TGTGCCAGCAGTGCCGAAGATTATGGGGCTCGGAGTCAGCCCCAGCATTTT; cdr3_aa: CASSAEDYGARSQPQHF
v_call: TRBV18; j_call: TRBJ1-1; d_call: TRBD1; cdr3_nt: TGTGCCAGCTTACCCTCAGGGGGAACTGAAGCTTTCTTT; cdr3_aa: CASLPSGGTEAFF
v_call: TRBV11-2; j_call: TRBJ1-2; d_call: TRBD1; cdr3_nt: TGTGCCAGCAGCCACACAGGGGGCGGCGTCTATGGCTACACCTTC; cdr3_aa: CASSHTGGGVYGYTF
v_call: TRBV6-1; j_call: TRBJ1-6; d_call: TRBD1; cdr3_nt: TGTGCCAGCATTGGGGACAGGTCTCCCGGTTCACCCCTCCACTTT; cdr3_aa: CASIGDRSPGSPLHF